This is a list of T cell receptor beta chains from one sample in a study of T cells after yellow fever vaccination. TCRdb re-called the 5' RACE reads through MiXCR, storing one row per CDR3 protein. Of around 310,000 distinct CDR3 sequences in the sample, about 8.7% were seen once. Specimen: PBMCs, collected on the day of the first yellow fever vaccination. These receptors were collected from a man aged 18-30 years who received the YFV17D yellow fever vaccine. CDR3s include the opening cysteine and the closing phenylalanine or tryptophan. The order of the fields is V gene, D gene, CDR3 length, J gene, clone size, CDR3 DNA, CDR3 protein. The D gene is left open where the match is weak. A row's size may be missing; if present it is once, few, many or a size class.

TRBV7-2	NA	13	TRBJ2-3	few	TGTGCCAGCAGCCAGGTCCAGCCAGATACGCAGTATTTT	CASSQVQPDTQYF
TRBV12-3/TRBV12-4	TRBD1	14	TRBJ1-2	NA	TGTGCCAGCAGCTATAGGACAGGGAACTATGGCTACACCTTC	CASSYRTGNYGYTF
TRBV5-8	NA	16	TRBJ2-2	few	TGTGCCAGCAGCTTGGAAGGGGGGGCGAACACCGGGGAGCTGTTTTTT	CASSLEGGANTGELFF
TRBV5-1	TRBD2	14	TRBJ2-3	NA	TGCGCCAGCAGCCCGGGGGGGCGTGCGAATACGCAGTATTTT	CASSPGGRANTQYF
TRBV18	NA	14	TRBJ1-5	few	TGTGCCAGCTCACCCCGACAGATCAATCAGCCCCAGCATTTT	CASSPRQINQPQHF
TRBV4-1	NA	15	TRBJ2-1	many	TGCGCCAGCAGCCAAGATAGGGGGGCTAGGTATGAGCAGTTCTTC	CASSQDRGARYEQFF
TRBV25-1	NA	15	TRBJ2-2	few	TGTGCCAGCAGTCCGTCTGAATCGGGCACCGGGGAGCTGTTTTTT	CASSPSESGTGELFF
TRBV6-2/TRBV6-3	TRBD1	17	TRBJ2-2	NA	TGTGCCAGCAGGGCCCGGGACAGGGGGCGGCCCACCGGGGAGCTGTTTTTT	CASRARDRGRPTGELFF
TRBV12-3/TRBV12-4	NA	14	TRBJ2-1	many	TGTGCCAGCAGTTTTAGGGTGACACCCAATGAGCAGTTCTTC	CASSFRVTPNEQFF
TRBV29-1	NA	16	TRBJ2-3	NA	TGCAGCGTGGCATTCGGGCTGGGCCCAAGAGTTGATACGCAGTATTTT	CSVAFGLGPRVDTQYF
TRBV7-2	TRBD1	13	TRBJ1-2	NA	TGTGCCAGCAGCATGGGACAGGGGCAGGGCTACACCTTC	CASSMGQGQGYTF
TRBV9	NA	13	TRBJ1-1	NA	TGTGCCAGCAGCGGCACGGTCGGCACTGAAGCTTTCTTT	CASSGTVGTEAFF
TRBV29-1	NA	12	TRBJ1-1	few	TGCAGCGTTGAAGTAACCCCGGGACGGGCTTTCTTT	CSVEVTPGRAFF
TRBV7-2	NA	15	TRBJ2-4	NA	TGTGCCAGCAGCCGAATCCGGGGAGAGGGAAACATTCAGTACTTC	CASSRIRGEGNIQYF
TRBV5-1	TRBD1	14	TRBJ2-1	NA	TGCGCCAGCAGCTTGGAGGGACAGGGCGGTGAGCAGTTCTTC	CASSLEGQGGEQFF